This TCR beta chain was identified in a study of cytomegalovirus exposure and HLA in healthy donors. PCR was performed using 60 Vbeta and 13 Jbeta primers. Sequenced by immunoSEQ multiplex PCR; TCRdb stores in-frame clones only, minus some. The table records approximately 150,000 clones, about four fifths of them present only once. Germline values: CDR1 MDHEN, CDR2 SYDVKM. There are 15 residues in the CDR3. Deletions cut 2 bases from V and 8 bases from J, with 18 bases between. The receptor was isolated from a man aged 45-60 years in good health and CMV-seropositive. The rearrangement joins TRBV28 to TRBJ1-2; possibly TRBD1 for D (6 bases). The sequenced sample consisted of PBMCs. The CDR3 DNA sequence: TGTGCCAGCAGTTTAGCACAGGACAGTTTGGGGGGCTACACCTTC. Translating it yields CASSLAQDSLGGYTF.